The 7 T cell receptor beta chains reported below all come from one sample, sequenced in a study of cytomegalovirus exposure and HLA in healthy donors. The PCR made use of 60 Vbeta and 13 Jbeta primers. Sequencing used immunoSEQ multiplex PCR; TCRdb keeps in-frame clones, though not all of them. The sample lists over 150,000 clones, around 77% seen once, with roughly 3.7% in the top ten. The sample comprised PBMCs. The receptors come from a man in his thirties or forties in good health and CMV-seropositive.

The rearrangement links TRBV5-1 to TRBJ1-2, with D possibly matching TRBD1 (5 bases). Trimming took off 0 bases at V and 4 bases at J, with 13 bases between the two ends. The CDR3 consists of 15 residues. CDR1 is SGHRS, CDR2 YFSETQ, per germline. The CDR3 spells CASSLGGAGSYGYTF. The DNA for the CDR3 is TGCGCCAGCAGCTTGGGAGGGGCGGGGAGCTATGGCTACACCTTC.

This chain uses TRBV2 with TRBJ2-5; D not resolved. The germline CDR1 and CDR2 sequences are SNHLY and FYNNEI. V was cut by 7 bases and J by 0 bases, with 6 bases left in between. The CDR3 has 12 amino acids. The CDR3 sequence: CASNLYQETQYF. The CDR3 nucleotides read TGTGCCAGCAACTTGTACCAAGAGACCCAGTACTTC.

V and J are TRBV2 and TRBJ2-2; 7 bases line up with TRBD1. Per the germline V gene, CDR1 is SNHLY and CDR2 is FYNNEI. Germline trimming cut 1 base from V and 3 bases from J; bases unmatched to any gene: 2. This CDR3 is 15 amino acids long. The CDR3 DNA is TGTGCCAGCAGTGAAGTGGGACAGTACACCGGGGAGCTGTTTTTT. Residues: CASSEVGQYTGELFF. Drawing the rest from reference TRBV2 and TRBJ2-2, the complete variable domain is EPEVTQTPSHQVTQMGQEVILRCVPISNHLYFYWYRQILGQKVEFLVSFYNNEISEKSEIFDDQFSVERPDGSNFTLKIRSTKLEDSAMYFCASSEVGQYTGELFFGEGSRLTVL.

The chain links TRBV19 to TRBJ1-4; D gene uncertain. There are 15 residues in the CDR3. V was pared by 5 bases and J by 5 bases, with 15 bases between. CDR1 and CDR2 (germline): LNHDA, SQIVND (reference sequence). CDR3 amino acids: CASSFIGISNEKLFF. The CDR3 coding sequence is TGTGCCAGTAGTTTCATCGGGATCTCCAATGAAAAACTGTTTTTT.

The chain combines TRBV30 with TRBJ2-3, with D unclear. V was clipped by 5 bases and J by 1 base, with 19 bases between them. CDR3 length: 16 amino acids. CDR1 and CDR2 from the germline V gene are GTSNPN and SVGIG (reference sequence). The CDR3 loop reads CAWGPASAPGTDTQYF. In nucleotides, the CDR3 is TGTGCCTGGGGGCCGGCGTCCGCTCCGGGCACAGATACGCAGTATTTT.

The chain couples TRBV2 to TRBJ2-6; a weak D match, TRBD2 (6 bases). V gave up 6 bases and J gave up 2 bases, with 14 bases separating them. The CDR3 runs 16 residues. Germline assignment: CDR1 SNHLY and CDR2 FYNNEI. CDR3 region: CASRTGGSAGANVLTF. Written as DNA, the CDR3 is TGTGCCAGCAGAACCGGGGGATCGGCTGGGGCCAACGTCCTGACTTTC.

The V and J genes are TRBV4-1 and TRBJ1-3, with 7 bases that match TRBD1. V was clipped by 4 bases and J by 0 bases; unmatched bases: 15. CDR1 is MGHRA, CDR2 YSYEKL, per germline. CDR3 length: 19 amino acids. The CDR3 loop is CASSPKSRDSGSSGNTIYF. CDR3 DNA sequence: TGCGCCAGCAGCCCAAAGTCCCGGGACAGTGGGAGCTCTGGAAACACCATATATTTT.